The rows below give T cell receptor beta chains drawn from one sample of a study of blood T cell repertoires in COVID-19. Profiling relied on immunoSEQ multiplex PCR, and the TCRdb table lists in-frame clones only, not all of them. The table lists about 59,000 clones, 73% of them singletons, with roughly 18% in the top ten. What was sequenced was peripheral blood. Receptors were obtained from a woman in her fifties or sixties with active or convalescent COVID-19. Each CDR3 is given with its conserved first and last residue. Each record gives: clone size, D gene, V gene, J gene, CDR3 DNA, CDR3 protein. The D gene is left open where the match is weak. The size of a clone is reported for some rows only, either as once, few or many, or as a class for expanded clones.

>.|TRBD2|TRBV2|TRBJ2-3
TGTGCCAGCAGGGCGACAGGGTTGGCGGGAGGGCCCTCGCAGTATTTT
CASRATGLAGGPSQYF
>.|TRBD1|TRBV4-1|TRBJ2-6
TGCGCCAGCAGCCAGGGGGACAGGGCTGGGGCCAACGTCCTGACTTTC
CASSQGDRAGANVLTF
>.|.|TRBV28|TRBJ2-5
TGTGCCAGCACATCGCAGGGGGGCCGAGGAGAGACCCAGTACTTC
CASTSQGGRGETQYF
>.|TRBD2|TRBV18|TRBJ2-1
TGTGCCAGCTCACCGGTGACTAGCGGCGACAATGAGCAGTTCTTC
CASSPVTSGDNEQFF
>.|.|TRBV9|TRBJ2-7
TGTGCCAGCAGCCTCCACACGGGGGTCGAGCAGTACTTC
CASSLHTGVEQYF
>.|.|TRBV2|TRBJ2-1
TGTGCCAGCAGTCGGACAGTCTACAATGAGCAGTTCTTC
CASSRTVYNEQFF
>.|.|TRBV18|TRBJ1-2
TGTGCCAGCTCACCAGGGCCCGATGGCTACACCTTC
CASSPGPDGYTF
>.|TRBD1|TRBV18|TRBJ2-1
TGTGCCAGCTCTTGGACAGGGGGCCTGGGTGAGCAGTTCTTC
CASSWTGGLGEQFF
>.|TRBD1|TRBV2|TRBJ1-2
TGTGCCAGCAGTTCCCAGGGGGGCGCTAACTATGGCTACACCTTC
CASSSQGGANYGYTF
>.|.|TRBV25-1|TRBJ1-2
TGTGCCAGCAGTGAAGTATCAAGGAGCGGCTACACCTTC
CASSEVSRSGYTF
>.|TRBD2|TRBV5-4|TRBJ2-7
TGTGCCAGCAGCTTAGGCGGGAGCTCCTCCTACGAGCAGTACTTC
CASSLGGSSSYEQYF
>.|TRBD1|TRBV5-7|TRBJ1-2
TGTGCCAGCAGCTTGGGACAGGGTATCGGCTACACCTTC
CASSLGQGIGYTF
>.|TRBD2|TRBV4-2|TRBJ2-2
TGTGCCAGCAGCCACGAGACCTTAGCGGGAGGGGACACCGGGGAGCTGTTTTTT
CASSHETLAGGDTGELFF
>.|TRBD2|TRBV3-1/TRBV3-2|TRBJ2-2
TGTGCCAGCAGCCAAGGCCTAGCGGGAGGCCTGGCGTCCGGGGAGCTGTTTTTT
CASSQGLAGGLASGELFF
>.|.|TRBV19|TRBJ1-1
TGTGCCAGTAGTAAACAACAGGGATTTGAAGCTTTCTTT
CASSKQQGFEAFF
>.|.|TRBV10-3|TRBJ1-5
TGTGCCATCAGTGAGTCGACTCGGGGGGAAGGGCAGCCCCAGCATTTT
CAISESTRGEGQPQHF
>.|TRBD2|TRBV3-1/TRBV3-2|TRBJ2-3
TGTGCCAGCAGCCCCACGGGACTAGCGGGAGCAGATACGCAGTATTTT
CASSPTGLAGADTQYF
>few|.|TRBV4-1|TRBJ1-5
TGCGCCAGCAGCCATCCAACGAGGCGGCAGGGGTGGCAGCCCCAGCATTTT
CASSHPTRRQGWQPQHF
>.|TRBD1|TRBV3-1/TRBV3-2|TRBJ1-2
TGTGCCAGCAGCCGGTCACAGGGGGAGGGCTATGGCTACACCTTC
CASSRSQGEGYGYTF
>.|.|TRBV5-5|TRBJ2-1
TGTGCCAGCAGCTTTCGGAGTTACAATGAGCAGTTCTTC
CASSFRSYNEQFF
>.|.|TRBV5-5|TRBJ2-7
TGTGCCAGCAGTTGGAGAGACGGGGGCGAGCAGTACTTC
CASSWRDGGEQYF
>large|.|TRBV25-1|TRBJ2-2
TGTGCCAGCAGTGGGTCTTATCAGGCCGGGGAGCTGTTTTTT
CASSGSYQAGELFF
>few|TRBD1|TRBV7-2|TRBJ1-4
TGTGCCAGCAGCTTAGAAGGGACAGGAACTCAAAAACTGTTTTTT
CASSLEGTGTQKLFF